There are a few counts of the clone carrying this TCR beta chain. What it binds is not known. The data belong to a study of T cell repertoires in cytomegalovirus infection. The wider study: Matching HLA type, along with CMV infection, was indicated by public TCR beta signatures. Notes on the study in general: Identification of carriers of CMV plus the relevant HLA was performed using cumulative public TCR beta family frequency. In two of eight donors, the top clonotype was HLA-C-restricted CMV-specific.

TCRdb processed the reads anew with MiXCR; each CDR3 protein has one entry. Of 450,000 to 600,000 distinct CDR3 sequences listed, about 42% were seen once; the top ten hold roughly two fifths. The germline V gene encodes CDR1 DFQATT and CDR2 SNEGSKA (reference sequence). The CDR3 has 13 amino acids. The chain couples TRBV20-1 to TRBJ2-1, with D maybe TRBD1 (6 bases). The sequence was obtained from a human donor in good health (CMV status not recorded). Some clones in this sample may be carry-over from other donors' samples. The input for sequencing was cultured PBMCs, taken from culture after CMV antigen stimulation. CDR3 region: CSTGRGSYNEQFF. The CDR3 DNA sequence: TGCTCGACAGGCCGCGGCTCCTACAATGAGCAGTTCTTC.